A single sample is the source of the 8 T cell receptor beta chains below, sequenced in a study of blood T cell repertoires in COVID-19. Using immunoSEQ multiplex PCR, the repertoire was profiled, and TCRdb retains in-frame clones only, with some absent. The table lists roughly 330,000 clones, around 87% of them singletons, with approximately 5% in the top ten. What was sequenced was PBMCs or T cells enriched from blood (not recorded which). These receptors came from a woman in her 30s who had recovered from COVID-19.

V usage is TRBV5-1 and J usage is TRBJ2-3; perhaps TRBD1 as D (6 bases). V shed 3 bases and J shed 1 base, with 9 bases lying between them. Germline-derived CDR1 and CDR2 are SGHRS and YFSETQ. The CDR3 is 14 residues long. The DNA of the CDR3 is TGCGCCAGCAGCTGGCGACAGGGCACAGATACGCAGTATTTT. The encoded protein is CASSWRQGTDTQYF.

This clone occurred a few times. The chain employs TRBV15 and TRBJ1-6; D gene uncertain. The CDR3 runs to 14 residues. Looked up from germline, CDR1 is LNHNV and CDR2 is YYDKDF (reference sequence). Trimming pared 1 base from V and 14 bases from J, leaving 15 bases between. CDR3 coding DNA: TGTGCCACCAGCAGAGCTACTGGGCCTTTAACCCTCCACTTT. Translation gives CATSRATGPLTLHF.

This chain uses TRBV6-5 with TRBJ2-5; tentatively, D is TRBD1 (6 bases). Germline V lookup: CDR1 MNHEY, CDR2 SVGAGI. The CDR3 is 15 residues long. V lost 2 bases and J lost 5, with 15 bases in between. The DNA of the CDR3 is TGTGCCAGCAGTTACGTGACTACTAGGGGGGAGACCCAGTACTTC. Its translation is CASSYVTTRGETQYF.

The V and J genes are TRBV2 and TRBJ2-5; D call uncertain. The CDR3 has 11 residues. Germline values: CDR1 SNHLY, CDR2 FYNNEI. The ends were cut back, 5 bases at V and 3 bases at J, with 4 bases in the middle. The CDR3 DNA reads as TGTGCCAGCAGTCCAGAAGAGACCCAGTACTTC. Translated, it gives CASSPEETQYF.

The chain joins TRBV19 to TRBJ2-2; 9 bases line up with TRBD1. Trimming removed 8 bases from V and 3 bases from J; junction bases left unmatched: 4. Germline V gene lookup returns CDR1 LNHDA and CDR2 SQIVND (reference sequence). This CDR3 spans 14 amino acids. CDR3 sequence reads: CASGQGWDTGELFF. In nucleotides, the CDR3 is TGTGCCAGTGGACAGGGGTGGGACACCGGGGAGCTGTTTTTT.

The CDR3 here is CASSDRAARNEQFF. CDR3 nucleotides: TGTGCCAGTAGCGACAGGGCGGCGAGGAATGAGCAGTTCTTC. V and J are TRBV19 and TRBJ2-1, with TRBD1 matching over 7 bases. Germline V CDR1 and CDR2: LNHDA, SQIVND (reference sequence). The CDR3 is 14 residues long. The J segment lost 7 bases and the V segment lost 6 bases, leaving 9 bases of the junction unmatched. The variable domain in full, completed from reference TRBV19 and TRBJ2-1, reads DGGITQSPKYLFRKEGQNVTLSCEQNLNHDAMYWYRQDPGQGLRLIYYSQIVNDFQKGDIAEGYSVSREKKESFPLTVTSAQKNPTAFYLCASSDRAARNEQFFGPGTRLTVL.

The chain joins TRBV5-6 to TRBJ2-3; 9 nucleotides match TRBD1. Germline V gives CDR1 SGHDT, CDR2 YYEEEE. The CDR3 spans 16 residues. With V trimmed by 3 bases and J by 4 bases, 9 bases remained unmatched. CDR3 sequence reads: CASSSPWTGAADTQYF. In nucleotides, the CDR3 is TGTGCCAGCAGCTCCCCTTGGACAGGGGCCGCAGATACGCAGTATTTT.

The sample holds one count of this clone. This chain's CDR3 is CASSQSRDSPLHF. CDR3 bases: TGTGCCAGCAGCCAGAGTCGAGATTCACCCCTCCACTTT. This sequence joins TRBV3-1 (or the pseudogene TRBV3-2) and TRBJ1-6, with no clear D. V lost 3 bases, J lost 8 bases, and 8 bases lay in between. The CDR3 covers 13 residues. Germline V gene data show CDR1 as LGHDT and CDR2 as YNNKEL (reference sequence).